What follows are 12 T cell receptor beta chains derived from one specimen sequenced in a study of memory CD4+ T cells and cytomegalovirus serostatus. The sort gate was single viable CD3+CD4+CD8-CD45RO+ cells for memory CD4+ T cells. The data were produced by immunoSEQ multiplex PCR, yet TCRdb's version contains in-frame clones alone and is incomplete. The sample yields about 46,000 clones, under 85% seen once. Sequenced material: memory CD4+ T cells from blood. The receptors come from an adult in good health and CMV-seronegative.

The chain combines TRBV23-1 with TRBJ1-5; 10 nucleotides align to TRBD1. TRBV23-1 is recorded as an ORF, its role being uncertain. This CDR3 comprises 15 residues. V lost 3 bases to trimming and J lost 5 bases; unmatched junction nucleotides: 4. This CDR3 reads CASSQNDRGHQPQHF. Here the CDR3 DNA reads TGCGCCAGCAGTCAGAACGACAGGGGGCATCAGCCCCAGCATTTT.

The chain is built from TRBV7-8 and TRBJ1-2; 11 bases are a match to TRBD1. The germline V gene encodes CDR1 SGHVS and CDR2 FQNEAQ. The CDR3 is 14 amino acids. Unmatched junction bases numbered 6, after V lost 5 bases and J lost 7 bases. CDR3 residues: CASSRDRGESGYTF. CDR3 sequence (DNA): TGTGCCAGCAGCCGGGACAGGGGGGAGAGTGGCTACACCTTC.

This clone was seen just once. This chain joins TRBV2 and TRBJ1-4, with 7 bases matching TRBD1. Trimming at V came to 8 bases and at J to 7 bases, leaving 4 bases not matched to a gene. The germline V gene encodes CDR1 SNHLY and CDR2 FYNNEI. The CDR3 is 12 amino acids. CDR3 DNA sequence: TGTGCCAGCGGGACAGTACCTGAAAAACTGTTTTTT. It is translated as CASGTVPEKLFF.

The chain recombines TRBV28 with TRBJ2-7; a weak D match, TRBD2 (6 bases). V was pared by 7 bases and J by 4 bases, with 11 bases between. Germline V lookup: CDR1 MDHEN, CDR2 SYDVKM. The CDR3 is made up of 12 amino acids. This CDR3 is CASTSGVYEQYF. The CDR3 bases are TGTGCCAGCACCTCGGGGGTTTACGAGCAGTACTTC.

The V and J genes are TRBV7-9 and TRBJ2-2; 11 nucleotides agree with TRBD1. The germline V gene has CDR1 SEHNR and CDR2 FQNEAQ (reference sequence). Losses at the gene ends were 5 bases for V and 5 bases for J; bases not matched to a gene: 7. CDR3 size: 16 residues. CDR3 DNA sequence: TGTGCCAGCAGCCCCGGACAGGGGGCGGGTACCGGGGAGCTGTTTTTT. Its translation is CASSPGQGAGTGELFF.

This chain uses TRBV13 with TRBJ2-5; the D call may be TRBD1 or TRBD2 (5 bases each). Germline V gene data show CDR1 as PRHDT and CDR2 as FYEKMQ (reference sequence). The V end was cut by 5 bases, the J end by 5 bases, with 15 bases between. This CDR3 has 14 residues. CDR3 coding DNA: TGTGCCAGCAGCATCGGGACCTTTAGGGAGACCCAGTACTTC. As protein: CASSIGTFRETQYF.

This chain connects TRBV2 to TRBJ2-3; possible D gene TRBD1, 5 bases. This CDR3 region has 14 residues. Germline V gives CDR1 SNHLY, CDR2 FYNNEI. Trimming stripped 6 bases from V and 6 bases from J, with 16 bases between. The CDR3 loop is CASRRTWIGDTQYF. For the CDR3, the DNA is TGTGCCAGCAGGCGGACATGGATCGGGGATACGCAGTATTTT.

The chain carries TRBV18 and TRBJ1-1; the D gene is possibly TRBD1 (5 bases). CDR3 length equals 14 residues. The V gene's germline CDR1 is KGHSH and CDR2 LQKENI. The ends were cut back, 4 bases at V and 1 base at J, with 10 bases in the middle. CDR3 coding DNA: TGTGCCAGCTCACGACCTACAGGGAACACTGAAGCTTTCTTT. Translated, it gives CASSRPTGNTEAFF.

The chain employs TRBV4-1 and TRBJ1-5; D is undetermined. The CDR3 runs to 14 residues. Trimming took off 0 bases at V and 5 bases at J, with 8 bases between the two ends. CDR1 is MGHRA and CDR2 is YSYEKL in the germline V gene. CDR3 sequence (DNA): TGCGCCAGCAGCCAAGAACAGATAGATCAGCCCCAGCATTTT. Amino acids: CASSQEQIDQPQHF.

This clone was detected once. The chain links TRBV25-1 to TRBJ1-2; the match to TRBD1 covers 12 bases. The CDR3 loop spans 18 amino acids. Germline V gives CDR1 MGHDK, CDR2 SYGVNS. With V trimmed by 1 base and J by 6 bases, 12 bases remained unmatched. The CDR3 nucleotides read TGTGCCAGCAGTGAATCGGTTGGGACAGGGGGCGATGGTAATGGCTACACCTTC. This gives the protein CASSESVGTGGDGNGYTF.

The chain links TRBV5-4 to TRBJ2-1, with 13 bases that match TRBD2. V lost 4 bases and J lost 7; bases outside the gene matches: 11. CDR3 length: 17 amino acids. Germline CDR1 SGHNT, CDR2 YYREEE (reference sequence). CDR3 in amino acids: CASSPGGLAGDLNEQFF. The CDR3 DNA reads as TGTGCCAGCAGCCCTGGTGGACTAGCGGGGGACCTTAATGAGCAGTTCTTC.

This clone has just a few counts. The chain joins TRBV5-4 to TRBJ2-7; 10 bases match TRBD2. V lost 4 bases to trimming and J lost 0 bases; unmatched junction nucleotides: 7. This CDR3 is 16 amino acids long. CDR1 is SGHNT, CDR2 YYREEE, per germline (reference sequence). CDR3 sequence reads: CASSAGLAVSSYEQYF. The CDR3, as DNA: TGTGCCAGCAGCGCCGGACTAGCGGTTAGCTCCTACGAGCAGTACTTC.